Below, 27 T cell receptor beta chains from the same sample are listed, as sequenced in a study of PD-L1 blockade in urothelial cancer. Sample time point: peripheral blood 6 weeks after treatment start. Assay used: immunoSEQ multiplex PCR; TCRdb lists only in-frame clones, some missing. In the table there are tens of thousands of clones, 91% of which are singletons. The sequenced sample was PBMCs, obtained around atezolizumab (anti-PD-L1) treatment. These TCRs come from a man aged 65 to 79 with urothelial cancer.

V gene TRBV18 combines with J gene TRBJ2-1, with TRBD2 as a possible D gene (5 bases). Germline lookup yields CDR1 KGHSH and CDR2 LQKENI. The CDR3 consists of 13 residues. Trimming took 3 bases from V and 3 from J, leaving 6 bases between them. In nucleotides, the CDR3 is TGTGCCAGCTCACCGGACTTCTACAATGAGCAGTTCTTC. Its translation: CASSPDFYNEQFF.

The chain links TRBV19 to TRBJ2-6; no reliable D call. Germline CDR1 reads LNHDA; CDR2 reads SQIVND (reference sequence). Trimming cost V 6 bases and J 0 bases, with 12 bases left between them. This CDR3 comprises 16 residues. The CDR3 sequence: CASRPSASSGANVLTF. CDR3 nucleotides: TGTGCCAGTAGACCCAGCGCAAGCTCTGGGGCCAACGTCCTGACTTTC.

The J gene is TRBJ2-2, the V gene TRBV6-4, with D hard to call. Deletions cut 0 bases from V and 2 bases from J, with 7 bases between. Germline V gene data show CDR1 as MRHNA and CDR2 as SNTAGT. This CDR3 has 15 amino acids. CDR3 region: CASSDSSRNTGELFF. The CDR3 DNA reads TGTGCCAGCAGTGACTCGTCCAGAAACACCGGGGAGCTGTTTTTT.

The chain recombines TRBV7-9 with TRBJ1-4; the D gene is possibly TRBD1 (6 bases). Trimming removed 4 bases from V and 8 bases from J, with 17 bases in between. The CDR3 spans 15 residues. The germline V gene has CDR1 SEHNR and CDR2 FQNEAQ (reference sequence). This chain's CDR3 is CASSYRDGPGEKLFF. Here the CDR3 DNA reads TGTGCCAGCAGCTACAGGGACGGGCCTGGAGAAAAACTGTTTTTT.

This clone is a singleton in its sample. The chain recombines TRBV28 with TRBJ1-5, with D possibly TRBD1 on 6 matching bases. The CDR3 loop spans 15 amino acids. Germline assignment: CDR1 MDHEN and CDR2 SYDVKM. Trimming cost V 3 bases and J 6 bases, with 15 bases left between them. The CDR3 is CASSLSRGSGQPQHF. CDR3 bases: TGTGCCAGCAGTTTGTCCAGGGGATCGGGTCAGCCCCAGCATTTT. Variable domain in full (rest from reference TRBV28 and TRBJ1-5): DVKVTQSSRYLVKRTGEKVFLECVQDMDHENMFWYRQDPGLGLRLIYFSYDVKMKEKGDIPEGYSVSREKKERFSLILESASTNQTSMYLCASSLSRGSGQPQHFGDGTRLSIL.

J is TRBJ2-7 and V is TRBV7-9, with D maybe TRBD1 (5 bases). V lost 5 bases and J lost 5, with 19 bases in between. The CDR3 contains 15 residues. CDR1 SEHNR and CDR2 FQNEAQ come from the germline V gene (reference sequence). The CDR3 protein is CASSPTGGVGNEQYF. DNA for the CDR3: TGTGCCAGCAGCCCAACAGGTGGGGTAGGTAACGAGCAGTACTTC.

This chain connects TRBV2 to TRBJ2-7, with D maybe TRBD1 (5 bases). V gave up 6 bases and J gave up 4 bases, with 10 bases separating them. The CDR3 totals 12 residues. CDR1 and CDR2 from the germline V gene are SNHLY and FYNNEI. CDR3 sequence: CASRLQDYEQYF. The CDR3 coding sequence is TGTGCCAGCAGATTACAGGATTACGAGCAGTACTTC.

This chain uses TRBV9 with TRBJ2-2, with D unresolved. V lost 5 bases, J lost 8 bases, and 10 bases lay in between. This CDR3 is built from 12 residues. CDR1 is SGDLS, CDR2 YYNGEE, per germline. CDR3 bases: TGTGCCAGCAGTAGTTTTGCGGGGGAGCTGTTTTTT. This sequence encodes CASSSFAGELFF.

The genes are TRBV18 and TRBJ2-1; D uncertain. This CDR3 is built from 13 residues. Trimming cost V 2 bases and J 6 bases, with 8 bases left between them. The V gene's germline CDR1 is KGHSH and CDR2 LQKENI. DNA for the CDR3: TGTGCCAGCTCACCAGAACAGTCCAATGAGCAGTTCTTC. It encodes CASSPEQSNEQFF.

The gene calls are TRBV14 and TRBJ2-3; a weak D match, TRBD1 (5 bases). Germline V CDR1 and CDR2: SGHDN, FVKESK. The CDR3 is made up of 14 amino acids. Trimming cost V 2 bases and J 8 bases, with 14 bases left between them. The CDR3 DNA reads as TGTGCCAGCAGCCAACCCTCCTTTGGGGCTACGCAGTATTTT. It codes for CASSQPSFGATQYF.

The V gene is TRBV2, the J gene TRBJ2-5; a weak D match, TRBD2 (6 bases). The CDR3 covers 15 residues. V lost 3 bases to trimming and J lost 7 bases, with 18 bases between them. In germline, CDR1 is SNHLY, CDR2 FYNNEI. The CDR3 region is CASSDGGVGIATQYF. In nucleotides, the CDR3 is TGTGCCAGCAGTGATGGAGGGGTAGGGATTGCGACCCAGTACTTC.

The chain employs TRBV7-3 and TRBJ2-1; 10 nucleotides match TRBD2. In germline, CDR1 is SGHTA, CDR2 FQGTGA. With 8 bases clipped from V and 8 bases from J, the junction kept 3 bases outside the gene matches. The CDR3 sequence is 12 residues long. CDR3 residues: CASASGSYEQFF. Here the CDR3 DNA reads TGTGCCAGCGCTAGCGGGAGCTATGAGCAGTTCTTC.

The chain couples TRBV19 to TRBJ2-2; 9 bases match TRBD2. Germline V gene sequence: CDR1 LNHDA, CDR2 SQIVND (reference sequence). The CDR3 runs to 17 residues. The junction had 8 bases not matched to a gene; V was cut back by 6 bases and J by 0 bases. CDR3 sequence reads: CASRISASGTNTGELFF. The CDR3 DNA reads as TGTGCCAGTAGGATTTCGGCTAGCGGGACGAACACCGGGGAGCTGTTTTTT.

The chain joins TRBV6-6 to TRBJ1-1; no clear D. Looked up from germline, CDR1 is MNHNY and CDR2 is SVGAGI (reference sequence). Deletions cut 6 bases from V and 1 base from J, with 15 bases between. The CDR3 is 15 amino acids. The CDR3 loop reads CASRYPGGRNTEAFF. CDR3 in DNA: TGTGCCAGCAGATATCCTGGAGGCCGGAACACTGAAGCTTTCTTT.

V usage is TRBV5-6 and J usage is TRBJ1-5; TRBD1 aligns across 9 bases. This CDR3 region has 16 residues. Looked up from germline, CDR1 is SGHDT and CDR2 is YYEEEE. The ends lost 4 bases at V and 4 bases at J; junction bases unmatched: 9. The CDR3 DNA reads TGTGCCAGCAGCCGAAACAGGGGGCTAGGTAATCAGCCCCAGCATTTT. This gives the protein CASSRNRGLGNQPQHF.

The J gene is TRBJ1-5, the V gene TRBV15, with 10 positions matching TRBD1. The germline V gene has CDR1 LNHNV and CDR2 YYDKDF (reference sequence). CDR3 size: 16 residues. V gave up 2 bases and J gave up 4 bases; unmatched junction bases: 5. This CDR3 is CATSRPGTGANQPQHF. CDR3 bases: TGTGCCACCAGCAGACCGGGGACAGGGGCGAATCAGCCCCAGCATTTT.

In this sample, this clone turned up once. The CDR3 DNA reads TGTGCCAGCAGTGACAGGACGGGACTAGCGGTACTAGGGGGGCAGTTCTTC. It is translated as CASSDRTGLAVLGGQFF. The gene calls are TRBV2 and TRBJ2-1, with 11 bases aligning to TRBD2. The CDR3 is made up of 17 amino acids. V was pared by 3 bases and J by 12 bases, with 16 bases of the junction left unmatched. Germline CDR1 and CDR2: SNHLY and FYNNEI. Drawing the rest from reference TRBV2 and TRBJ2-1, the complete variable domain is EPEVTQTPSHQVTQMGQEVILRCVPISNHLYFYWYRQILGQKVEFLVSFYNNEISEKSEIFDDQFSVERPDGSNFTLKIRSTKLEDSAMYFCASSDRTGLAVLGGQFFGPGTRLTVL.

CDR3 sequence (DNA): TGCGCCAGCAGCCAACTGGGGGGGGAGGGGGCCTACGAGCAGTACTTC. Amino acid sequence: CASSQLGGEGAYEQYF. This rearrangement joins TRBV4-1 to TRBJ2-7, with a possible D match to TRBD2 (7 bases). Germline-derived CDR1 and CDR2 are MGHRA and YSYEKL. Trimming shortened V by 2 bases and J by 2 bases, and 16 bases separated the two germline ends. This CDR3 spans 16 amino acids.

This chain joins TRBV2 and TRBJ2-1; TRBD2 agrees at 10 bases. The trim removed 2 bases at V and 2 bases at J, leaving 0 bases unmatched. The CDR3 runs to 15 residues. The germline CDR1 and CDR2 sequences are SNHLY and FYNNEI. The CDR3 is CASSELAGAYNEQFF. The CDR3 bases are TGTGCCAGCAGTGAACTAGCGGGAGCCTACAATGAGCAGTTCTTC.

The V gene is TRBV6-5, the J gene TRBJ1-2; 11 bases agree with TRBD1. Germline V lookup: CDR1 MNHEY, CDR2 SVGAGI. The CDR3 runs 15 residues. V dropped 2 bases and J dropped 8; count of bases not matched to a gene: 7. CDR3 region: CASSYLGQGAKGYTF. CDR3 bases: TGTGCCAGCAGTTACCTCGGACAGGGGGCGAAAGGCTACACCTTC.

This chain links TRBV29-1 with TRBJ1-1; D gene uncertain. This CDR3 region has 10 residues. Trimming pared 6 bases from V and 3 bases from J, leaving 5 bases between. CDR1 SQVTM and CDR2 ANQGSEA come from the germline V gene. The CDR3 protein is CSVPDTEAFF. The CDR3 nucleotides are TGCAGCGTACCGGACACTGAAGCTTTCTTT.

The J gene is TRBJ2-7, the V gene TRBV2; TRBD2 is a possible D gene (5 bases). The CDR3 length is 15 residues. V was clipped by 1 base and J by 4 bases, with 14 bases between them. Per germline, CDR1 SNHLY and CDR2 FYNNEI. CDR3 in amino acids: CASSEVGGRRYEQYF. As DNA, the CDR3 is TGTGCCAGCAGTGAAGTGGGCGGGCGACGTTACGAGCAGTACTTC.

V is TRBV10-1 and J is TRBJ2-3, with D perhaps TRBD2 (5 bases). Trimming removed 6 bases at V and 9 bases at J, with 16 bases between. The CDR3 sequence is 13 residues long. Germline assignment: CDR1 WNHNN and CDR2 SYGVQD (reference sequence). The CDR3 reads CASSLHLRETQYF. Written as DNA, the CDR3 is TGCGCCAGCAGCTTACACTTGAGGGAGACGCAGTATTTT.

The rearrangement links TRBV28 to TRBJ1-1; D might be TRBD1 (6 bases). CDR3 size: 14 residues. Germline CDR1 is MDHEN and CDR2 is SYDVKM. V was clipped by 3 bases and J by 5 bases, with 13 bases between them. This chain's CDR3 is CASSLAGAKTEAFF. As DNA, the CDR3 is TGTGCCAGCAGTTTGGCAGGGGCAAAAACTGAAGCTTTCTTT.

This clone has more than one count but fewer than ten. V is TRBV6-1 and J is TRBJ2-7, with 12 bases identical to TRBD2. This CDR3 region has 14 residues. J was trimmed by 4 bases and V by 6 bases; bases with no gene match: 4. CDR1 is MNHNS, CDR2 SASEGT, per germline. CDR3 sequence: CASRGLAGGYEQYF. The CDR3, as DNA: TGTGCCAGCAGGGGGCTAGCGGGAGGGTACGAGCAGTACTTC.

This clone was counted a single time. This chain links TRBV7-3 with TRBJ2-1; 10 bases agree with TRBD1. Germline CDR1 and CDR2: SGHTA and FQGTGA. V lost 4 bases to trimming and J lost 7 bases; unmatched junction nucleotides: 4. The CDR3 extends over 14 amino acids. The CDR3 region is CASSSPGQGNEQFF. CDR3 bases: TGTGCCAGCAGCTCCCCGGGACAGGGGAATGAGCAGTTCTTC.

V and J are TRBV25-1 and TRBJ2-1; D is perhaps TRBD1 (6 bases). Germline V gene data show CDR1 as MGHDK and CDR2 as SYGVNS. The CDR3 spans 16 residues. V was pared by 3 bases and J by 0 bases, with 12 bases between. The CDR3 loop reads CASSDRTGSSYNEQFF. As DNA, the CDR3 is TGTGCCAGCAGTGATAGAACAGGGAGCTCCTACAATGAGCAGTTCTTC.